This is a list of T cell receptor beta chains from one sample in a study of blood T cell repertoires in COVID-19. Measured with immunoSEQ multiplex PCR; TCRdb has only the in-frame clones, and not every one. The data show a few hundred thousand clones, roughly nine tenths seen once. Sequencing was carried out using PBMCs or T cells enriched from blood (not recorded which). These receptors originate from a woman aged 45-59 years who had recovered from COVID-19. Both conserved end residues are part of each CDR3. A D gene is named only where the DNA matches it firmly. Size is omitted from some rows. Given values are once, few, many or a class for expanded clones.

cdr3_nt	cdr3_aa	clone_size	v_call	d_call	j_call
TGTGCCAGCAGCCGGACTAGCGCGCTTGCCGAGCAGTACTTC	CASSRTSALAEQYF	.	TRBV14	TRBD2	TRBJ2-7
TGTGCCAGCAGCACGCGGGAGGGCCGTGAGTTCAATGAGCAGTTCTTC	CASSTREGREFNEQFF	.	TRBV9	TRBD2	TRBJ2-1
TGCGCCAGCAGCTTGGCCCCTCACTTGGAGGATGAGCAGTTCTTC	CASSLAPHLEDEQFF	once	TRBV5-1	.	TRBJ2-1
TGTGCCAGCAGCTTAGACTCGGGGGGCTATGGCTACACCTTC	CASSLDSGGYGYTF	few	TRBV5-6	.	TRBJ1-2
TGTGCCAGCAGCCAAGGGGGCCTGACAGGGCGACAGCCCCAGCATTTT	CASSQGGLTGRQPQHF	.	TRBV3-1/TRBV3-2	TRBD1	TRBJ1-5
TGTGCCAGTAGCCAATGGACTAGCAGGGCACCAGATACGCAGTATTTT	CASSQWTSRAPDTQYF	once	TRBV19	TRBD2	TRBJ2-3
TGTGCCACCAGCAGATGGGGGAATGGACAGAGGAACACTGAAGCTTTCTTT	CATSRWGNGQRNTEAFF	.	TRBV15	.	TRBJ1-1
TGTGCCAGCGGTCCCCAGGGCCCGGCTGAAGCTTTCTTT	CASGPQGPAEAFF	.	TRBV5-4	.	TRBJ1-1
TGTGCCACCAGTGATCCCCCTGGGGGGGGGAAGTCTAACTATGGCTACACCTTC	CATSDPPGGGKSNYGYTF	.	TRBV24-1	.	TRBJ1-2
TGTGCCAGCTCACCCATCAGGGAATCTGGAAACACCATATATTTT	CASSPIRESGNTIYF	.	TRBV18	.	TRBJ1-3
TGTGCCAGCAGGCCCGCCGGGTACACCTACAATGAGCAGTTCTTC	CASRPAGYTYNEQFF	.	TRBV9	.	TRBJ2-1
TGTGCCAGCAGTTTATCCAGGACATATGGCTACACCTTC	CASSLSRTYGYTF	.	TRBV27	.	TRBJ1-2
TGTGCCTGGAGTACTCGACAGGGGGACGAGCAGTACTTC	CAWSTRQGDEQYF	.	TRBV30	TRBD1	TRBJ2-7
TGCGCCAGCAGCCCGGGGGGTCCCAATCAGCCCCAGCATTTT	CASSPGGPNQPQHF	.	TRBV5-1	.	TRBJ1-5
TGTGCCAGCAGCCTTCAGGGGGTGGGGCACGGGCAAGAGACCCAGTACTTC	CASSLQGVGHGQETQYF	.	TRBV7-3	TRBD1	TRBJ2-5
TGTGCCAGCAGCCCGCGGACAGGGGGTTCACCCCTCCACTTT	CASSPRTGGSPLHF	.	TRBV9	TRBD1	TRBJ1-6
TGCGCCAGCAGCCATGACGGACAGGGGTACAATGAGCAGTTCTTC	CASSHDGQGYNEQFF	once	TRBV4-1	TRBD1	TRBJ2-1
TGTGCCAGCAGTTACGGCGGGGGGGAAGTTTTGAACGAGCAGTACTTC	CASSYGGGEVLNEQYF	.	TRBV6-5	TRBD2	TRBJ2-7
TGTGCCAGCAGCGCCACTAGCGGGAGCTCCACAGATACGCAGTATTTT	CASSATSGSSTDTQYF	.	TRBV9	TRBD2	TRBJ2-3
TGTGCCAGCAGCTTAGCCGGTCATGGGAACACTGAAGCTTTCTTT	CASSLAGHGNTEAFF	.	TRBV7-2	.	TRBJ1-1
TGTGCCAGTAGTACGACAGGGGGTTTTGGAAACACCATATATTTT	CASSTTGGFGNTIYF	.	TRBV19	TRBD1	TRBJ1-3
TGTGCCAGCAGCCGCAGCGGGACCTCCTACAATGAGCAGTTCTTC	CASSRSGTSYNEQFF	.	TRBV11-2	TRBD2	TRBJ2-1
TGTGCCAGCAGTTTTGGGGCCTCTAGGGAGCAGTACTTC	CASSFGASREQYF	once	TRBV28	.	TRBJ2-7
TGTGCCAGCAGCTTGGCCGGGACAGTCGTTAATACCGAGCAGTACTTC	CASSLAGTVVNTEQYF	.	TRBV7-2	TRBD1	TRBJ2-7